The T cell receptor beta chain described here comes from a study of response to subunit inactivated influenza vaccine. The count of this clonotype is one. Its antigen is currently unknown. Study observations and caveats: Authors suggested few new T cells are recruited by each seasonal influenza vaccination.

TCRdb fed the RT-PCR reads into MiXCR, producing one record per CDR3 protein. The sample includes approximately 680,000 distinct CDR3 sequences, 15% to 19% of them seen just once. Germline V gene sequence: CDR1 SGHTA, CDR2 FQGNSA. There are 15 residues in the CDR3. The V and J ends lost 2 bases and 6 bases respectively, with 13 bases between them. The source is a man aged 45-60 years who received an inactivated influenza vaccine. The chain links TRBV7-2 to TRBJ2-2; D gene uncertain. Specimen: PBMCs from blood, collected less than 13 days after vaccination. This CDR3 is CASSLSKVKSGELFF. The CDR3 DNA is TGTGCCAGCAGCTTAAGTAAAGTCAAGTCCGGGGAGCTGTTTTTT.